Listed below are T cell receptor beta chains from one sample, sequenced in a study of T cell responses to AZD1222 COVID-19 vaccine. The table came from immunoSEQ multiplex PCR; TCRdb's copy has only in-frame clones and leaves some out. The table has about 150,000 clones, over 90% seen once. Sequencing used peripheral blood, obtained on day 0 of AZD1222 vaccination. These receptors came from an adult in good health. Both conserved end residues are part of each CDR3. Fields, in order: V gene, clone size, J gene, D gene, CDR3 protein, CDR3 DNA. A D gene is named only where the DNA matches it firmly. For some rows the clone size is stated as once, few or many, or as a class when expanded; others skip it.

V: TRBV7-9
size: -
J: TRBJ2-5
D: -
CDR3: CASSFLAVQETQYF
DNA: TGTGCCAGCAGCTTCTTAGCGGTCCAAGAGACCCAGTACTTC

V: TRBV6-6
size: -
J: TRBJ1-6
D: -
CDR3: CASSYDQGASPLHF
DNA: TGTGCCAGCAGTTACGATCAGGGTGCTTCACCCCTCCACTTT

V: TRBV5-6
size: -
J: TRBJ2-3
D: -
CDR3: CASSLFPGTTRIDTQYF
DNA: TGTGCCAGCAGCTTGTTCCCCGGGACCACCCGTATAGATACGCAGTATTTT

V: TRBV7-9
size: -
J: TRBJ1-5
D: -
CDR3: CASSPSRESEPQHF
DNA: TGTGCCAGCAGCCCCAGCCGGGAAAGTGAGCCCCAGCATTTT

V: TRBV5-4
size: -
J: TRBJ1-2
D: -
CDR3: CASSFRANYGYTF
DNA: TGTGCCAGCAGCTTTCGAGCTAACTATGGCTACACCTTC

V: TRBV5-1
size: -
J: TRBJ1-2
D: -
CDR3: CASSLEPAIEYGYTF
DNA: TGCGCCAGCAGCTTAGAACCTGCTATAGAATATGGCTACACCTTC

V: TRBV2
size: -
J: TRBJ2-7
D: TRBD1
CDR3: CASSESGQGSYEQYF
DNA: TGTGCCAGCAGTGAGTCCGGACAGGGGTCCTACGAGCAGTACTTC

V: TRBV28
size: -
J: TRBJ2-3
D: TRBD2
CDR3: CASSKGLAETDTQYF
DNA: TGTGCCAGCAGTAAGGGACTAGCGGAAACAGATACGCAGTATTTT

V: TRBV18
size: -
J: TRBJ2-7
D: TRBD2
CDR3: CASSTSGGAGSYEQYF
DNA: TGTGCCAGCTCAACCAGCGGAGGAGCGGGGTCCTACGAGCAGTACTTC

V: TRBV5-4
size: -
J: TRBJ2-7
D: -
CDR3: CASSLGGEHSYEQYF
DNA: TGTGCCAGCAGCTTGGGCGGGGAGCACTCCTACGAGCAGTACTTC

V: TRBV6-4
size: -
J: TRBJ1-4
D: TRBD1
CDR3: CASRGQAGFF
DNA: TGTGCCAGCAGGGGACAGGCGGGGTTTTTT

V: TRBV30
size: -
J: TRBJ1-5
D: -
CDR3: CAWSSDSSNQPQHF
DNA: TGTGCCTGGAGTTCGGACAGCAGCAATCAGCCCCAGCATTTT

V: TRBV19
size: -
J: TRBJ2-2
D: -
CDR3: CATKLGPENTGELFF
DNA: TGTGCCACTAAACTCGGGCCTGAAAACACCGGGGAGCTGTTTTTT

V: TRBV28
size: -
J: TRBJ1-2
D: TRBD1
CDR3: CASSTVGTDSGF
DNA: TGTGCCAGCAGTACCGTCGGGACAGATTCGGGATTC

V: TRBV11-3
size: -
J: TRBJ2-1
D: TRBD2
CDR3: CASSLGTSGHHNEQFF
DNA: TGTGCCAGCAGCTTGGGGACTAGCGGGCATCACAATGAGCAGTTCTTC

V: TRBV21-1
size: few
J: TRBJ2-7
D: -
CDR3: CASSLSNSNPSYEQYF
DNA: TGTGCCAGCAGCCTCTCAAACAGCAACCCCTCCTACGAGCAGTACTTC

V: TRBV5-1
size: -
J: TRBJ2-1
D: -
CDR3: CASSLGGFSYNEQFF
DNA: TGCGCCAGCAGCTTAGGGGGATTTTCCTACAATGAGCAGTTCTTC

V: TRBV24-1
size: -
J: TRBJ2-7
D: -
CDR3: CATSDLGRPYEQYF
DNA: TGTGCCACCAGTGATTTGGGCAGACCCTACGAGCAGTACTTC

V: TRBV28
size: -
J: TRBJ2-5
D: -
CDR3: CVVEAGETQYF
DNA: TGTGTTGTTGAAGCTGGAGAGACCCAGTACTTC

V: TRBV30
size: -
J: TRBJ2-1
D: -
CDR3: CAWSPPLNEQFF
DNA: TGTGCCTGGAGCCCCCCCCTCAATGAGCAGTTCTTC

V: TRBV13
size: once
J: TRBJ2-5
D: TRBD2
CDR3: CASSLFIAGDQETQYF
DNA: TGTGCCAGCAGCTTATTTATAGCGGGAGACCAAGAGACCCAGTACTTC

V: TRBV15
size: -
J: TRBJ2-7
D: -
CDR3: CATSRGGEAYEQYF
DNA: TGTGCCACCAGCAGAGGAGGGGAAGCCTACGAGCAGTACTTC

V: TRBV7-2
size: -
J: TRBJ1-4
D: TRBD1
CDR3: CASSLVPLRGPNEKLFF
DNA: TGTGCCAGCAGCTTAGTACCACTCAGGGGGCCTAATGAAAAACTGTTTTTT

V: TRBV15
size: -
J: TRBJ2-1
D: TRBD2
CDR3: CATSREGGTEQFF
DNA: TGTGCCACCAGCAGAGAGGGGGGGACTGAGCAGTTCTTC

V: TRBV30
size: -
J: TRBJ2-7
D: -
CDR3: CAWGPGERVGQYF
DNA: TGTGCCTGGGGCCCTGGAGAGAGGGTCGGGCAGTACTTC

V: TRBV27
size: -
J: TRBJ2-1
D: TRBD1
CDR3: CASSLSGQAYNEQFF
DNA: TGTGCCAGCAGTTTATCGGGACAGGCCTACAATGAGCAGTTCTTC

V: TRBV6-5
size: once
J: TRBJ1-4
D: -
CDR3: CASSYFHREDEKLFF
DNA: TGTGCCAGCAGTTACTTCCACAGGGAGGACGAAAAACTGTTTTTT

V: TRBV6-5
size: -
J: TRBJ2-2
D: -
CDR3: CASNPTSFAGELFF
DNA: TGTGCCAGCAATCCGACTAGTTTCGCCGGGGAGCTGTTTTTT

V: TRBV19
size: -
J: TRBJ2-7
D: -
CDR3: CASSIASDSYEQYF
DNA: TGTGCCAGTAGTATAGCCTCAGACTCCTACGAGCAGTACTTC

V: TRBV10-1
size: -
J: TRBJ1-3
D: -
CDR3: CASSEGKGMGNTIYF
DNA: TGCGCCAGCAGTGAAGGGAAGGGAATGGGAAACACCATATATTTT

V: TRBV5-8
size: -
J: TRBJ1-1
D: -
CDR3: CASSLWGDTEAFF
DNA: TGTGCCAGCAGCTTGTGGGGAGACACTGAAGCTTTCTTT

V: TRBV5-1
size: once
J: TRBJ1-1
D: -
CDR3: CASSSEYQNTEAFF
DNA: TGCGCCAGCAGCTCCGAATATCAGAACACTGAAGCTTTCTTT

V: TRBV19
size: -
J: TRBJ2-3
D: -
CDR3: CASSFSAASDTQYF
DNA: TGTGCCAGTAGTTTCAGTGCGGCGTCGGATACGCAGTATTTT

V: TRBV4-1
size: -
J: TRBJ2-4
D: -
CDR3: CASSQDGTGLLAKNIQYF
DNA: TGCGCCAGCAGCCAAGACGGCACAGGGCTCCTAGCCAAAAACATTCAGTACTTC

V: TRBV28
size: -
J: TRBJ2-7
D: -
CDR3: CASSFRRHYEQYF
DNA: TGTGCCAGCAGTTTCCGTCGACACTACGAGCAGTACTTC

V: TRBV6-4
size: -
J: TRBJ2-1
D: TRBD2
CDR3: CASSSTSGVNEQFF
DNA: TGTGCCAGCAGTAGTACTAGCGGAGTCAATGAGCAGTTCTTC

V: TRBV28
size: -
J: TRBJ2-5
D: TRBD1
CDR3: CASRKGQEEETQYF
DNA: TGTGCCAGCAGGAAGGGACAGGAAGAAGAGACCCAGTACTTC